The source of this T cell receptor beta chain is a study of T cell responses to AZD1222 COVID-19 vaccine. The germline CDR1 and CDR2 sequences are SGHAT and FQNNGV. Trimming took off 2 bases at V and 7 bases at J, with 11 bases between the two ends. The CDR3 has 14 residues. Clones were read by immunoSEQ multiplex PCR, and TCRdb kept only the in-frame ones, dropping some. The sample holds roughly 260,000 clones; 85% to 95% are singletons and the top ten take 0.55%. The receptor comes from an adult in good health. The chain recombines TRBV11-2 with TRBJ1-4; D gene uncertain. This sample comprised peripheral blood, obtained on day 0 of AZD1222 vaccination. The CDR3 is CASSLIRRGEKLFF. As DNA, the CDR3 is TGTGCCAGCAGCTTAATACGGCGGGGTGAAAAACTGTTTTTT.